The present entry profiles one TCR beta chain with its context. The target antigen is unknown. This sample was included in a study of CD8 T cells in ankylosing spondylitis. Study-level points and caveats: Within matched ankylosing spondylitis synovial fluid, disease-linked clones were reportedly significantly enriched. For ankylosing spondylitis blood, a TCR beta motif of eight or nine highly homologous variants appeared characteristic. In reactive arthritis synovial fluid and blood, some motif variants had been reported before.

As the method for making TCR beta libraries, quantitative 5'-RACE with molecular barcodes was used. TCRdb called the 5' RACE reads again in MiXCR, with one record for every CDR3 protein. The top ten clones hold 9.1% of a sample with around 300,000 distinct CDR3 sequences, under 14% of them seen once. The germline V gene has CDR1 SGHRS and CDR2 YFSETQ. The CDR3 runs to 15 residues. Trimming took 3 bases from V and 2 from J, leaving 13 bases between them. The rearrangement uses TRBV5-1 and TRBJ2-3; D is unresolved. The specimen sequenced was blood, either unsorted or a sorted T cell fraction (not recorded which). The TCR sequence derives from a female donor with ankylosing spondylitis or in good health (not recorded which). In nucleotides, the CDR3 is TGCGCCAGCAGCTCCTACTCCGGCCCCACAGATACGCAGTATTTT. It yields the protein CASSSYSGPTDTQYF. The variable domain in full, completed from reference TRBV5-1 and TRBJ2-3, reads KAGVTQTPRYLIKTRGQQVTLSCSPISGHRSVSWYQQTPGQGLQFLFEYFSETQRNKGNFPGRFSGRQFSNSRSEMNVSTLELGDSALYLCASSSYSGPTDTQYFGPGTRLTVL.